This T cell receptor beta chain originates from a study of Graves' ophthalmopathy and Graves' hyperthyroidism. The CDR3 extends over 13 amino acids. Looked up from germline, CDR1 is MNHEY and CDR2 is SVGEGT. V was cut by 7 bases and J by 4 bases, with 13 bases left in between. Study observations and caveats: Blood shared most expanded thyroid clonotypes above 0.001 frequency. It was with about 71% sensitivity and under 85% specificity that the model predicted ophthalmopathy progression.

About this clonotype: Antigen unknown.

Amplified material comprised TCR beta CDR3 regions derived from RNA transcripts. HTBI-primed RT-PCR formed the first round, and a multiplex PCR formed the second. MiXCR was run by TCRdb on the multiplex PCR reads, yielding one entry per CDR3 protein. The sample includes more than 1,000,000 distinct CDR3 sequences, about 36% of them seen just once. The chain joins TRBV6-2 or TRBV6-3 to TRBJ1-2; D is undetermined. Sample: peripheral blood or thyroid tissue (not recorded which). The clonotype originates from an adult man with Graves' hyperthyroidism. CDR3 protein: CASTHPWGYGYTF. The CDR3 DNA reads TGTGCCAGCACGCACCCTTGGGGCTATGGCTACACCTTC.